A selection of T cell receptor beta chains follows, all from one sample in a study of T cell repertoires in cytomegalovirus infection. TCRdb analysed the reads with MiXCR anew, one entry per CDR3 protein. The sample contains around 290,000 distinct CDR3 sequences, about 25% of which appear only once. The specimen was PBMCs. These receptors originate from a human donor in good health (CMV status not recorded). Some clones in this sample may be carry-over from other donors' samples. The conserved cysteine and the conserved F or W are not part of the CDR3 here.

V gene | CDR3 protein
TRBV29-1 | SVEDRTANTEAF
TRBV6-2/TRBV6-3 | ASSTNRDRALRGYT
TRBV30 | AWTGQTLYGYT
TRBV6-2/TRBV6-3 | ASRPGGQGPINEQF
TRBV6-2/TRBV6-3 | ASSYFVGRDLEHEQF
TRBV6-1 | ASGGQGSSGANVLT
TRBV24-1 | ATSDNEKLF
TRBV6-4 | ASSAPTSGIEQF
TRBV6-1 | ASIGLAGSGEETQY
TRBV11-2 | ASSLNRGGRALGEQY
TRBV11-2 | ASSLLGEGYEQY
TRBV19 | ASRMDRLSTGELF
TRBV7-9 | ASSLGMVGNTEAF
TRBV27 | ASSLTGFQPQH
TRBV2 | ASRADYGYT
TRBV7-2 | ASSRSASTDTQY
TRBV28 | ASSSPGGSGRDEQY
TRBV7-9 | ASSFGQANSPLH
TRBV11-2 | ASSLGDRVDSPLH
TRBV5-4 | ASSYDRGASYEQY
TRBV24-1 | ATSGPVEETQY
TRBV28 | ASSPPTGLSYEQY
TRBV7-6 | ASSSTGAVGELF
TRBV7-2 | ASSFNKGAGETQY
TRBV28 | ASSFMGVEQF
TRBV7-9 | ASSLARTADEQY
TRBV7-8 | ASSLVDSGRADTQY
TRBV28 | ASLTHRGAYEQY
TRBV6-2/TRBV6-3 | ASLGLAWDNEQF
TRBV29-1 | SVAAKNIQY
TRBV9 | ASSVEGFNEQY
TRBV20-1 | SASPASGGSYEQY
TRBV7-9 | ASSLRGDTDTQY
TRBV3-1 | ASSKGVPSNTGELF
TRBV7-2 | ASSLGDRQGETQY
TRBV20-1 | SARDFRDSGANVLT
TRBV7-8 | ASSSVAGQGF
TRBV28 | ASSLRTGGYT
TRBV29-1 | SVGRTNEQF
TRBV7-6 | ASRASGANTDTQY
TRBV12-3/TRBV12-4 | ASSFGAKQPQH
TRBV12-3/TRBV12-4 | ADQGYTDTQY
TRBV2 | ASSSPGQGVQTQY
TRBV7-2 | ASSLGFRGYT
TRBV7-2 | ASSNRGYNEQF
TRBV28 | ASRNQGVYSDTQY
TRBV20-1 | SATSGAGGGDTQY
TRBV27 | ASSLRDRQETQY
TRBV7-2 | ASSLGVTGGIDTQY
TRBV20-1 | SADREVNEQF
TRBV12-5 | ASGLYEGTGYT
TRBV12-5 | ASGSSYSQRVENTEAF
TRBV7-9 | ASSLDTSYEQY
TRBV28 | ASSLARYEAF
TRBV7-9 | ASSPLVSTENIQY
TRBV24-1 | ATSDPGTSGVTQY
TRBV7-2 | ASSLGQSSNQPQH
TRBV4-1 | ASSQVWEDTQY
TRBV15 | ATGSEGRTDTQY